This entry lists 17 T cell receptor beta chains sequenced from one sample in a study of siplizumab effects on memory and regulatory T cells. Some clones are missing from TCRdb's copy, which holds only in-frame ones; the method was immunoSEQ multiplex PCR. The repertoire holds about 120,000 clones, with roughly 92% as singletons. The specimen sequenced was CD4+ T cells sorted from blood. Receptors were obtained from a human donor in good health.

The chain is built from TRBV13 and TRBJ1-6, with D tentatively TRBD1 (6 bases). Trimming stripped 7 bases from V and 7 bases from J, with 11 bases between. CDR1 is PRHDT and CDR2 is FYEKMQ in the germline V gene (reference sequence). CDR3 size: 13 residues. CDR3 sequence reads: CASTGGQNSPLHF. CDR3 DNA sequence: TGTGCCAGCACGGGGGGGCAAAATTCACCCCTCCACTTT.

The J gene is TRBJ2-1, the V gene TRBV2; D remains ambiguous. Trimming removed 6 bases from V and 5 bases from J, with 11 bases in between. The CDR3 length is 13 residues. Germline CDR1 and CDR2: SNHLY and FYNNEI. The CDR3 region has the DNA TGTGCCAGCAGAGCAGACTCAAACAATGAGCAGTTCTTC. Translation gives CASRADSNNEQFF.

J is TRBJ1-2 and V is TRBV6-5, with 10 positions matching TRBD1. Germline V CDR1 and CDR2: MNHEY, SVGAGI. There are 14 residues in the CDR3. V gave up 6 bases and J gave up 4 bases; unmatched junction bases: 5. CDR3 DNA sequence: TGTGCCAGCAGAAGGGGACAGGGGACCTATGGCTACACCTTC. Translated: CASRRGQGTYGYTF.

V gene TRBV7-2 combines with J gene TRBJ1-2; 9 nucleotides match TRBD1. This CDR3 region has 16 residues. Germline V gene lookup returns CDR1 SGHTA and CDR2 FQGNSA. With V trimmed by 5 bases and J by 2 bases, 9 bases remained unmatched. In DNA form, the CDR3 reads TGTGCCAGCAGCATACAGGGGGCGTGGGACAACTATGGCTACACCTTC. This translates into CASSIQGAWDNYGYTF.

In DNA, the CDR3 is TGTGCCAGTAGTCGCCCGGGCCTTGTGTACGAGCAGTACTTC. Its translation: CASSRPGLVYEQYF. The chain recombines TRBV19 with TRBJ2-7; D is uncertain. This CDR3 contains 14 residues. Germline CDR1 reads LNHDA; CDR2 reads SQIVND (reference sequence). Trimming pared 5 bases from V and 4 bases from J, leaving 15 bases between.

This clone has only one observation. The chain combines TRBV4-1 with TRBJ1-2; 8 bases are a match to TRBD1. J lost 0 bases, V lost 0 bases, and 6 bases had no gene match. Germline loops: CDR1 MGHRA, CDR2 YSYEKL. The CDR3 loop spans 17 amino acids. CDR3 sequence: CASSQDPSTGANYGYTF. CDR3 sequence (DNA): TGCGCCAGCAGCCAAGACCCCTCGACAGGGGCTAACTATGGCTACACCTTC.

The gene calls are TRBV9 and TRBJ2-3; the match to TRBD2 covers 10 bases. CDR3 size: 21 residues. CDR1 and CDR2 (germline): SGDLS, YYNGEE. The J segment lost 0 bases and the V segment lost 0 bases, leaving 16 bases of the junction unmatched. The DNA for the CDR3 is TGTGCCAGCAGCGTAGCTCCCTGGGCTAGCGGGAGAATAAGTAGCACAGATACGCAGTATTTT. Protein: CASSVAPWASGRISSTDTQYF.

The J gene is TRBJ2-3, the V gene TRBV2; 8 bases map to TRBD1. V was pared by 6 bases and J by 4 bases, with 3 bases of the junction left unmatched. The CDR3 runs to 13 residues. The germline V gene has CDR1 SNHLY and CDR2 FYNNEI. CDR3 nucleotide sequence: TGTGCCAGCAGACAGGGGGGTTCAGATACGCAGTATTTT. Translated, it gives CASRQGGSDTQYF. Full variable domain (outside the CDR3, taken from reference TRBV2 and TRBJ2-3): EPEVTQTPSHQVTQMGQEVILRCVPISNHLYFYWYRQILGQKVEFLVSFYNNEISEKSEIFDDQFSVERPDGSNFTLKIRSTKLEDSAMYFCASRQGGSDTQYFGPGTRLTVL.

This clone was recorded once. The chain has TRBV4-2 and TRBJ1-3, with 7 bases that match TRBD1. The germline V gene has CDR1 LGHNA and CDR2 YNFKEQ. The CDR3 runs 17 residues. V shed 4 bases and J 2 bases; nucleotides not matched to a gene: 11. CDR3 in DNA: TGTGCCAGCAGCCGCGAATTATCCCAGGGGGCTGGAAACACCATATATTTT. This encodes CASSRELSQGAGNTIYF.

This chain links TRBV6-5 with TRBJ1-1; possibly TRBD1 for D (6 bases). The germline CDR1 and CDR2 sequences are MNHEY and SVGAGI. V gave up 6 bases and J gave up 1 base, with 9 bases separating them. This CDR3 is built from 13 residues. The CDR3 bases are TGTGCCAGCAGAAACAGGGCGAACACTGAAGCTTTCTTT. Its translation: CASRNRANTEAFF.

This sequence joins TRBV4-1 and TRBJ1-3; D is unresolved. The V gene lost 2 bases and the J gene lost 2 bases, with 10 bases spanning the gap. From germline, CDR1 is MGHRA and CDR2 YSYEKL. The CDR3 covers 15 residues. The CDR3 nucleotides are TGCGCCAGCAGCCAACAGCGGACTGCTGGAAACACCATATATTTT. Amino acids: CASSQQRTAGNTIYF.

The V and J genes are TRBV6-1 and TRBJ1-3, with a weak D call TRBD1 (6 bases). Per germline, CDR1 MNHNS and CDR2 SASEGT. Trimming stripped 3 bases from V and 1 base from J, with 16 bases between. There are 17 residues in the CDR3. The CDR3 is CASSDRGGLTSGNTIYF. CDR3 coding DNA: TGTGCCAGCAGTGATCGGGGGGGCCTTACTTCTGGAAACACCATATATTTT.

This sequence joins TRBV5-6 and TRBJ1-6, with unresolved D. Germline CDR1 is SGHDT and CDR2 is YYEEEE. CDR3 length: 17 amino acids. The ends were cut back, 4 bases at V and 0 bases at J, with 14 bases in the middle. The CDR3 reads CASSQAGFGSYNSPLHF. CDR3 nucleotide sequence: TGTGCCAGCAGCCAAGCTGGGTTTGGCTCCTATAATTCACCCCTCCACTTT.

This clone was seen only once. This chain uses TRBV4-1 with TRBJ1-1; TRBD1 is a possible D gene (6 bases). Trimming pared 0 bases from V and 1 base from J, leaving 21 bases between. This CDR3 is 19 amino acids long. CDR1 and CDR2 (germline): MGHRA, YSYEKL. This CDR3 is CASSQEPRGGLKRNTEAFF. CDR3 in DNA: TGCGCCAGCAGCCAAGAGCCCCGGGGGGGGCTAAAAAGGAACACTGAAGCTTTCTTT.

This chain links TRBV7-9 with TRBJ2-3; 8 nucleotides agree with TRBD2. Unmatched junction bases numbered 5, after V lost 3 bases and J lost 0 bases. Per the germline V gene, CDR1 is SEHNR and CDR2 is FQNEAQ (reference sequence). The length of the CDR3 is 16 residues. The CDR3 bases are TGTGCCAGCAGCTTGTTGCTAGCGGGTAGCACAGATACGCAGTATTTT. This codes for CASSLLLAGSTDTQYF.

The chain uses TRBV5-1 and TRBJ2-2; 8 bases are a match to TRBD1. Germline V gene sequence: CDR1 SGHRS, CDR2 YFSETQ. The CDR3 loop spans 15 amino acids. Unmatched junction bases numbered 7, after V lost 4 bases and J lost 5 bases. This chain's CDR3 is CASSIDRGMTGELFF. Here the CDR3 DNA reads TGCGCCAGCAGCATAGACAGGGGAATGACCGGGGAGCTGTTTTTT.

This clone was found a few times. The chain is built from TRBV11-3 and TRBJ1-6, with 7 bases fitting TRBD1. Germline V gene lookup returns CDR1 SGHNT and CDR2 YENEEA. The CDR3 is 15 residues long. The V segment lost 0 bases and the J segment 7 bases; nucleotides outside the gene matches: 3. The CDR3 sequence: CASSLDSRGNSPLHF. The CDR3, as DNA: TGTGCCAGCAGCTTAGATAGCAGGGGGAATTCACCCCTCCACTTT.